The 17 T cell receptor beta chains listed next were all sequenced from one sample in a study of cytomegalovirus exposure and HLA in healthy donors. This PCR relied on a set of 60 Vbeta primers and 13 Jbeta primers. Some clones are missing from TCRdb's copy, which holds only in-frame ones; the method was immunoSEQ multiplex PCR. The sample gives 100,000 to 120,000 clones, around 78% of which show up once; under 1.5% is in the top ten. The sample was PBMCs. The origin of the receptors is a young woman in good health and CMV-seronegative.

This sequence joins TRBV2 and TRBJ2-7, with a possible D match to TRBD1 (5 bases). V was cut by 1 base and J by 4 bases, with 11 bases left in between. In germline, CDR1 is SNHLY, CDR2 FYNNEI. This CDR3 region has 14 residues. CDR3 nucleotide sequence: TGTGCCAGCAGTGAAGTCGGACAAGAGTACGAGCAGTACTTC. It codes for CASSEVGQEYEQYF. Full variable domain (missing parts from reference TRBV2 and TRBJ2-7): EPEVTQTPSHQVTQMGQEVILRCVPISNHLYFYWYRQILGQKVEFLVSFYNNEISEKSEIFDDQFSVERPDGSNFTLKIRSTKLEDSAMYFCASSEVGQEYEQYFGPGTRLTVT.

V and J are TRBV29-1 and TRBJ1-2; 8 positions agree with TRBD1. The V and J ends lost 7 bases and 4 bases, in that order; junction bases with no gene match: 2. The CDR3 extends over 11 amino acids. Germline CDR1 is SQVTM and CDR2 is ANQGSEA. For the CDR3, the DNA is TGCAGCGCACAGGGGGTCTATGGCTACACCTTC. Amino acids: CSAQGVYGYTF.

The chain employs TRBV19 and TRBJ1-1; D may be TRBD1 (6 bases). The CDR3 runs 14 residues. The germline CDR1 and CDR2 sequences are LNHDA and SQIVND (reference sequence). V was trimmed by 1 base and J by 4 bases, leaving 10 bases between them. The CDR3 DNA follows: TGTGCCAGTAGTATAGGGACAGCCGGCACTGAAGCTTTCTTT. Translated, it gives CASSIGTAGTEAFF.

The chain combines TRBV6-1 with TRBJ1-5; TRBD1 agrees at 7 bases. The CDR3 spans 14 residues. Germline CDR1 MNHNS, CDR2 SASEGT. V lost 1 base and J lost 4; bases outside the gene matches: 1. The CDR3 loop reads CASSEGQGNQPQHF. For the CDR3, the DNA is TGTGCCAGCAGTGAAGGACAGGGAAATCAGCCCCAGCATTTT.

The table lists this clone with a few counts. This chain links TRBV25-1 with TRBJ2-1, with D possibly being TRBD1 (6 bases). This CDR3 has 14 residues. Germline CDR1 is MGHDK and CDR2 is SYGVNS. V was pared by 5 bases and J by 5 bases, with 13 bases between. The CDR3 reads CASSKQGRNNEQFF. The DNA of the CDR3 is TGTGCCAGCAGTAAACAGGGCCGGAACAATGAGCAGTTCTTC.

The J gene is TRBJ2-3, the V gene TRBV29-1; TRBD2 might be the D (6 bases). Trimming shortened V by 2 bases and J by 1 base, and 10 bases separated the two germline ends. Germline lookup yields CDR1 SQVTM and CDR2 ANQGSEA. This CDR3 spans 14 amino acids. The CDR3 region is CSVERDLGTDTQYF. CDR3 in DNA: TGCAGCGTTGAAAGGGACTTGGGCACAGATACGCAGTATTTT.

The gene calls are TRBV4-1 and TRBJ2-3, with 11 bases that match TRBD2. V dropped 0 bases and J dropped 3; count of bases not matched to a gene: 5. The V gene's germline CDR1 is MGHRA and CDR2 YSYEKL. The CDR3 runs to 17 residues. The CDR3 sequence is CASSQDRTSGLTDTQYF. DNA of the CDR3: TGCGCCAGCAGCCAAGATCGGACTAGCGGGCTAACAGATACGCAGTATTTT.

J is TRBJ2-7 and V is TRBV5-6; the D is unclear. Trimming took 3 bases from V and 1 from J, leaving 8 bases between them. The CDR3 runs to 13 residues. Germline V gene lookup returns CDR1 SGHDT and CDR2 YYEEEE. CDR3 sequence reads: CASSSVHSYEQYF. Here the CDR3 DNA reads TGTGCCAGCAGCTCAGTCCATTCCTACGAGCAGTACTTC.

This chain links TRBV5-8 with TRBJ1-5; possible D gene TRBD1, 6 bases. The CDR3 has 16 amino acids. The germline V gene encodes CDR1 SGHTS and CDR2 YDEGEE. V was pared by 0 bases and J by 2 bases, with 12 bases between. The CDR3 region has the DNA TGTGCCAGCAGCTTGGGGGTCAGGGGTGGCAATCAGCCCCAGCATTTT. Its protein is CASSLGVRGGNQPQHF.

This chain links TRBV4-2 with TRBJ1-2, with 9 bases matching TRBD1. Trimming cost V 0 bases and J 4 bases; bases outside gene matches: 9. The CDR3 extends over 17 amino acids. Germline V CDR1 and CDR2: LGHNA, YNFKEQ. As DNA, the CDR3 is TGTGCCAGCAGCCAAGATTCCGGGACAGGGTTATTCTATGGCTACACCTTC. It codes for CASSQDSGTGLFYGYTF.

The genes are TRBV5-1 and TRBJ2-2; the D gene is possibly TRBD2 (5 bases). CDR3 length equals 14 residues. In germline, CDR1 is SGHRS, CDR2 YFSETQ. Trimming left V 1 base short and J 6 bases short, with 10 bases between. In DNA form, the CDR3 reads TGCGCCAGCAGCTTGTCTTACGGGGCCGGGGAGCTGTTTTTT. Its protein product is CASSLSYGAGELFF.

This clone was recorded a few times. The chain links TRBV18 to TRBJ2-1; 14 nucleotides align to TRBD2. Germline V lookup: CDR1 KGHSH, CDR2 LQKENI. J was trimmed by 7 bases and V by 0 bases; bases with no gene match: 5. The CDR3 length is 17 residues. The chain's CDR3 is CASSPPMTSGRGNEQFF. DNA of the CDR3: TGTGCCAGCTCACCACCGATGACTAGCGGGAGGGGAAATGAGCAGTTCTTC.

The genes are TRBV30 and TRBJ1-1, with 7 bases identical to TRBD1. CDR1 is GTSNPN, CDR2 SVGIG, per germline (reference sequence). The CDR3 loop spans 15 amino acids. V lost 0 bases, J lost 3 bases, and 7 bases stayed unmatched. The CDR3 spells CAWSVLTGKYTEAFF. The CDR3 DNA reads as TGTGCCTGGAGTGTACTGACAGGGAAGTACACTGAAGCTTTCTTT.

This clone was seen a handful of times. The rearrangement joins TRBV14 to TRBJ1-1, with 7 nucleotides matching TRBD1. The CDR3 contains 15 residues. The germline V gene has CDR1 SGHDN and CDR2 FVKESK. V lost 2 bases, J lost 4 bases, and 7 bases stayed unmatched. The CDR3 reads CASSQWGTASTEAFF. The CDR3, as DNA: TGTGCCAGCAGCCAATGGGGGACAGCCAGCACTGAAGCTTTCTTT. Full variable domain (missing parts from reference TRBV14 and TRBJ1-1): EAGVTQFPSHSVIEKGQTVTLRCDPISGHDNLYWYRRVMGKEIKFLLHFVKESKQDESGMPNNRFLAERTGGTYSTLKVQPAELEDSGVYFCASSQWGTASTEAFFGQGTRLTVV.

CDR3 residues: CASSQEAGTEAFF. As DNA, the CDR3 is TGTGCCAGCAGCCAAGAAGCCGGCACTGAAGCTTTCTTT. The rearrangement links TRBV4-2 to TRBJ1-1; no clear D gene. The germline V gene has CDR1 LGHNA and CDR2 YNFKEQ. The CDR3 runs 13 residues. The ends were cut back, 0 bases at V and 4 bases at J, with 6 bases in the middle.

V usage is TRBV7-9 and J usage is TRBJ1-2, with no clear D. Germline V lookup: CDR1 SEHNR, CDR2 FQNEAQ (reference sequence). The CDR3 extends over 17 amino acids. V lost 5 bases to trimming and J lost 0 bases, with 19 bases between them. The CDR3 is CASSAYPSGIANYGYTF. As DNA, the CDR3 is TGTGCCAGCAGCGCCTACCCCTCAGGTATAGCTAACTATGGCTACACCTTC.

The rearrangement links TRBV5-4 to TRBJ2-1, with a weak D call TRBD2 (5 bases). This CDR3 spans 14 amino acids. Germline loops: CDR1 SGHNT, CDR2 YYREEE (reference sequence). V was shortened by 1 base and J by 0 bases, with 5 bases between the two germline ends. The CDR3 reads CASSLTSSYNEQFF. The DNA for the CDR3 is TGTGCCAGCAGCTTGACTAGCTCCTACAATGAGCAGTTCTTC.